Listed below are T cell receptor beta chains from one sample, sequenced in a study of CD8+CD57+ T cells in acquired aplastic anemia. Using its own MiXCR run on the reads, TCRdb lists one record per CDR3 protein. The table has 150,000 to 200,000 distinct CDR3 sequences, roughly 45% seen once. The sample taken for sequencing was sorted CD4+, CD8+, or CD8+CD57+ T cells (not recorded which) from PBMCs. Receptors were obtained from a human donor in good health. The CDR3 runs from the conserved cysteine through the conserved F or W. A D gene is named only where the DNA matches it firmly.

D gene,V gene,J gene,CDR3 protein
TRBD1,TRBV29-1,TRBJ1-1,CSAGQVNTEAFF
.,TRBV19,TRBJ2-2,CASSTRTANTGELFF
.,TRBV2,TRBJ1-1,CASSERRQGNTEAFF
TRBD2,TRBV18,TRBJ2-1,CASSPGGTRYNEQFF
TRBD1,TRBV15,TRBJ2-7,CATSRDRQGEQYF
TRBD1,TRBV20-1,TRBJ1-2,CSASEDRAYGYTF
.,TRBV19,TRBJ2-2,CASRSSNTGELFF
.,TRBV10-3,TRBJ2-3,CAISERGSGGTDTQYF
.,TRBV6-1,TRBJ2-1,CASVGVRAYNEQFF
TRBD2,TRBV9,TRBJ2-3,CASSVGPAGDTDTQYF
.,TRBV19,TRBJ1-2,CASSTTRYGYTF
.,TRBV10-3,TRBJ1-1,CAISESGFRHSSEAFF
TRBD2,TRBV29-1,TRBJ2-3,CSVDGLGRTDTQYF
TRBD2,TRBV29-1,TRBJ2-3,CSVATSAFTDTQYF
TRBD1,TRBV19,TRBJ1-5,CASSRDRDRQPQHF
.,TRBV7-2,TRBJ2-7,CASSFGLVTYEQYF
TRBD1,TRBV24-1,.,CATGRGLTDTQHF
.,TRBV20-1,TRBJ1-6,CSARDRGRNSPLHF
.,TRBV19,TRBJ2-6,CASSGREGTNVLTF
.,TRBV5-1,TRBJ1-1,CASSLTQGEAFF
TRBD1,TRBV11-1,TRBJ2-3,CASSLAGQGTDSSTDTQYF
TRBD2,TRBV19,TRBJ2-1,CASSRGLAGGHEQFF
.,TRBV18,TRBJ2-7,CASSPRGTDNTYEQYF
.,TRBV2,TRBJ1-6,CASRWSGLNSPLHF
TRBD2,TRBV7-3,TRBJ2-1,CASSLGTSDSYNEQFF
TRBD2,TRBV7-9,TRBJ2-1,CASSLTGTSGEMQFF
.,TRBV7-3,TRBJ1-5,CASSETGSNQPQHF
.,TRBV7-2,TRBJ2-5,CASAYQETQYF
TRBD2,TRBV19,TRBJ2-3,CASSHPGGWQF
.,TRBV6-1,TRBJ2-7,CASSEFQGPYEQYF
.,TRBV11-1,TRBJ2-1,CASTVGGAHYNEQFF
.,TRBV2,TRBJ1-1,CASSVDRSREAFF
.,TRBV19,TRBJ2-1,CASSIGGIARNEQFF
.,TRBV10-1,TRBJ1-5,CASSQGRNSNQPQHF
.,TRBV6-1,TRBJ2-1,CASTAAPYNEQFF
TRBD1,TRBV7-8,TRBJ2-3,CASSLRQGDTQYF
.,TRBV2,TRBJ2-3,CASSEADTTDTQYF
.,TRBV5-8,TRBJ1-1,CASSLVWTEAFF
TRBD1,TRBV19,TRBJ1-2,CASSMGTGSYGYTF